The 21 T cell receptor beta chains below all came from one sample that was sequenced in a study of cytomegalovirus exposure and HLA in healthy donors. PCR was performed using 60 Vbeta and 13 Jbeta primers. Here immunoSEQ multiplex PCR was the method, and the copy in TCRdb shows in-frame clones only, minus some. The table includes around 150,000 clones, approximately 80% detected once. The sequenced sample was PBMCs. All receptors derive from a man aged 50-59 years in good health and CMV-seropositive.

This clone was found once. This rearrangement joins TRBV6-1 to TRBJ1-5; D remains unclear. The CDR3 runs 15 residues. Germline loops: CDR1 MNHNS, CDR2 SASEGT. V lost 3 bases to trimming and J lost 0 bases, with 9 bases between them. In DNA, the CDR3 is TGTGCCAGCAGTGACAGGATGAATAGCAATCAGCCCCAGCATTTT. Translation: CASSDRMNSNQPQHF.

J is TRBJ1-3 and V is TRBV28, with 8 bases matching TRBD1. Per the germline V gene, CDR1 is MDHEN and CDR2 is SYDVKM. After removal of 7 bases from V and 4 bases from J, the junction contained 6 bases not matched to a gene. This CDR3 is built from 14 residues. CDR3 protein: CASMTGAGGNTIYF. The CDR3 nucleotides read TGTGCCAGCATGACAGGGGCGGGAGGAAACACCATATATTTT.

This chain links TRBV6-1 with TRBJ1-2, with D unclear. The V gene's germline CDR1 is MNHNS and CDR2 SASEGT. CDR3 length: 14 amino acids. V was pared by 3 bases and J by 0 bases, with 8 bases between. The CDR3 coding sequence is TGTGCCAGCAGTGACAGGTCTGCTAACTATGGCTACACCTTC. Translated: CASSDRSANYGYTF.

Here the CDR3 DNA reads TGTGCCAGCAGCTTAGGCCTATATAATTCACCCCTCCACTTT. Residues: CASSLGLYNSPLHF. This sequence joins TRBV11-2 and TRBJ1-6; no clear D gene. CDR1 and CDR2 from the germline V gene are SGHAT and FQNNGV. Trimming stripped 1 base from V and 4 bases from J, with 5 bases between. The CDR3 is 14 residues long.

This clone was detected a few times. The J gene is TRBJ2-7, the V gene TRBV19; 7 bases agree with TRBD1. Germline CDR1 is LNHDA and CDR2 is SQIVND (reference sequence). The CDR3 runs 14 residues. Unmatched junction bases numbered 3, after V lost 1 base and J lost 3 bases. Here the CDR3 reads CASSIADRIYEQYF. The CDR3 DNA sequence: TGTGCCAGTAGTATAGCGGACAGGATCTACGAGCAGTACTTC.

The chain couples TRBV28 to TRBJ2-7; a possible D gene is TRBD1 (6 bases). V gave up 6 bases and J gave up 6 bases, with 21 bases separating them. CDR1 and CDR2 from the germline V gene are MDHEN and SYDVKM. This CDR3 comprises 15 residues. CDR3 in DNA: TGTGCCAGCAGACCAGAGGGACACCCGTTCGGCGAGCAGTACTTC. Amino acid sequence: CASRPEGHPFGEQYF.

This clone was seen once. This rearrangement joins TRBV4-3 to TRBJ2-2; D gene uncertain. Trimming stripped 5 bases from V and 2 bases from J, with 15 bases between. Germline V gene data show CDR1 as LGHNA and CDR2 as YSLEER. CDR3 length equals 16 residues. The CDR3 region is CASSEGHGYNTGELFF. For the CDR3, the DNA is TGCGCCAGCAGCGAAGGCCACGGGTATAACACCGGGGAGCTGTTTTTT.

V gene TRBV30 combines with J gene TRBJ2-7; perhaps TRBD2 as D (7 bases). V dropped 0 bases and J dropped 3 bases, with 15 bases sitting between them. CDR1 and CDR2 (germline): GTSNPN, SVGIG (reference sequence). The length of the CDR3 is 15 residues. The CDR3 is CAWSVLGGLDYEQYF. For the CDR3, the DNA is TGTGCCTGGAGTGTACTCGGGGGGCTAGACTACGAGCAGTACTTC.

This clone was observed a handful of times. The chain employs TRBV5-1 and TRBJ2-7; no clear D gene. The V and J ends lost 0 bases and 4 bases respectively, with 5 bases between them. The CDR3 spans 12 residues. Per the germline V gene, CDR1 is SGHRS and CDR2 is YFSETQ. The DNA for the CDR3 is TGCGCCAGCAGCTTGGACTTTTACGAGCAGTACTTC. Protein: CASSLDFYEQYF.

The rearrangement links TRBV7-2 to TRBJ1-2, with D hard to call. Germline CDR1 and CDR2: SGHTA and FQGNSA. V lost 5 bases to trimming and J lost 4 bases, with 11 bases between them. CDR3 length: 13 residues. The DNA for the CDR3 is TGTGCCAGCAGCCCGAGCACCTTCTATGGCTACACCTTC. Amino acids: CASSPSTFYGYTF.

The CDR3 is CASSYPDRVDEQYF. The CDR3 region has the DNA TGCGCCAGCAGCTACCCGGACAGGGTTGACGAGCAGTACTTC. V usage is TRBV5-1 and J usage is TRBJ2-7; TRBD1 aligns across 8 bases. CDR3 length equals 14 residues. With V trimmed by 3 bases and J by 5 bases, 7 bases remained unmatched. Germline V CDR1 and CDR2: SGHRS, YFSETQ.

Note on this clone: One end of the junction fails to match germline, which may point to a read error. V and J are TRBV6-6 and TRBJ2-5; 8 bases match TRBD1. Per germline, CDR1 MNHNY and CDR2 SVGAGI (reference sequence). The CDR3 is 13 amino acids. The CDR3 spells CASSYSTGGQGDF. In DNA form, the CDR3 reads TGTGCCAGCAGTTACTCGACTGGTGGACAGGGAGACTTC.

The chain has TRBV6-1 and TRBJ1-1; tentatively, D is TRBD1 (5 bases). Germline values: CDR1 MNHNS, CDR2 SASEGT. CDR3 length: 17 amino acids. With 4 bases removed from V and 2 bases from J, the gap between germline ends came to 20 bases. The CDR3 spells CASSAPAGQRGNTEAFF. In nucleotides, the CDR3 is TGTGCCAGCAGTGCCCCCGCGGGGCAGAGGGGAAACACTGAAGCTTTCTTT.

In this sample, this clone turned up a few times. V gene TRBV27 combines with J gene TRBJ1-2; TRBD1 matches at 7 bases. CDR1 MNHEY and CDR2 SMNVEV come from the germline V gene (reference sequence). There are 20 residues in the CDR3. V gave up 3 bases and J gave up 2 bases; unmatched junction bases: 21. The CDR3 bases are TGTGCCAGCAGTTTTAAGATCCCGGGGGGGACAGATCCAGTCAACTATGGCTACACCTTC. This sequence encodes CASSFKIPGGTDPVNYGYTF.

The chain employs TRBV4-3 and TRBJ2-3; 8 bases match TRBD1. Trimming took 5 bases from V and 0 from J; bases not matched to a gene: 7. This CDR3 has 16 amino acids. Looked up from germline, CDR1 is LGHNA and CDR2 is YSLEER. For the CDR3, the DNA is TGCGCCAGCAGCAGTCTGACAGGGGACAGCACAGATACGCAGTATTTT. Encoded protein: CASSSLTGDSTDTQYF.

V gene TRBV14 combines with J gene TRBJ2-3; 10 positions match TRBD2. The CDR3 extends over 17 amino acids. Germline CDR1 is SGHDN and CDR2 is FVKESK. Germline trimming cut 0 bases from V and 5 bases from J; bases unmatched to any gene: 8. The CDR3 DNA reads as TGTGCCAGCAGCCAAGATCCCCCTAGCGGGGGCAGAGATACGCAGTATTTT. Translation: CASSQDPPSGGRDTQYF.

This clone was counted between two and nine times. This rearrangement joins TRBV7-2 to TRBJ2-5; tentative D call: TRBD1 (5 bases). CDR1 and CDR2 from the germline V gene are SGHTA and FQGNSA. The V gene lost 4 bases and the J gene lost 4 bases, with 22 bases spanning the gap. The CDR3 has 17 residues. As DNA, the CDR3 is TGTGCCAGCAGCTCCCTAATCGGGTCCCCTGGGGCAGAGACCCAGTACTTC. Translated: CASSSLIGSPGAETQYF.

The rearrangement uses TRBV7-2 and TRBJ1-1, with D possibly being TRBD1 (6 bases). Germline loops: CDR1 SGHTA, CDR2 FQGNSA. V gave up 2 bases and J gave up 10 bases, with 20 bases separating them. The CDR3 runs 15 residues. The CDR3 DNA reads TGTGCCAGCAGCTTAAGGGGGGGCACTTCCTCGGGAGCTTTCTTT. Translated: CASSLRGGTSSGAFF.

V is TRBV6-5 and J is TRBJ1-1, with 12 bases matching TRBD1. V was pared by 0 bases and J by 11 bases, with 7 bases of the junction left unmatched. Per the germline V gene, CDR1 is MNHEY and CDR2 is SVGAGI. CDR3 length: 15 amino acids. The CDR3 bases are TGTGCCAGCAGTTACTCCGGGACAGGGGGCACGTTCGCTTTCTTT. It translates to CASSYSGTGGTFAFF.

CDR3 DNA sequence: TGTGCCAGCAGCCTCGAAGCGGGGGGCCGTTCCTACGAGCAGTACTTC. Its translation is CASSLEAGGRSYEQYF. V usage is TRBV11-2 and J usage is TRBJ2-7; TRBD2 matches at 9 bases. Germline CDR1 SGHAT, CDR2 FQNNGV. The CDR3 loop spans 16 amino acids. V was clipped by 5 bases and J by 1 base; unmatched bases: 9. The full variable domain, rest sourced from reference TRBV11-2 and TRBJ2-7, is EAGVAQSPRYKIIEKRQSVAFWCNPISGHATLYWYQQILGQGPKLLIQFQNNGVVDDSQLPKDRFSAERLKGVDSTLKIQPAKLEDSAVYLCASSLEAGGRSYEQYFGPGTRLTVT.

This chain uses TRBV28 with TRBJ2-2; the D gene is possibly TRBD1 (5 bases). V dropped 2 bases and J dropped 0 bases, with 10 bases sitting between them. CDR3 size: 16 residues. CDR1 is MDHEN, CDR2 SYDVKM, per germline. This CDR3 reads CASSLGRAANTGELFF. As DNA, the CDR3 is TGTGCCAGCAGTTTAGGCAGGGCCGCGAACACCGGGGAGCTGTTTTTT.